Listed below are T cell receptor beta chains from one sample, sequenced in a study of T cells expressing NK-cell markers. For each CDR3 protein, TCRdb gives one entry from its re-call of the 5' RACE reads, without DNA. Its table lists approximately 170,000 distinct CDR3 sequences. Sequenced input: blood T cells: a sorted CD56 or NKG2C T cell subset, CD4+ or CD8+ T cells, or bulk PBMC T cells (not recorded which). The receptors stem from a man between 18 and 69 years old in good health. Both conserved end residues are part of each CDR3.

V	J	length	CDR3
TRBV5-4	TRBJ2-1	15	CASSLGTPGYNEQFF
TRBV24-1	TRBJ2-1	13	CATSTGGGVEQFF
TRBV5-1	TRBJ2-7	14	CASSWTRSSYEQYF
TRBV11-2	TRBJ1-1	15	CASSLGAGPGTEAFF
TRBV12-3/TRBV12-4	TRBJ2-5	15	CASRPLSGGQETQYF
TRBV18	TRBJ1-2	15	CASSPPPAGGYGYTF
TRBV7-6	TRBJ2-5	14	CASSLVGIQETQYF
TRBV6-5	TRBJ2-7	13	CASRFSDVYEQYF
TRBV5-1	TRBJ2-7	15	CASSRDSAPSYEQYF
TRBV29-1	TRBJ1-4	12	CSGRGTNEKLFF
TRBV27	TRBJ2-1	13	CASSLSFRDEQFF
TRBV27	TRBJ2-6	15	CASSSIPSGANVLTF
TRBV11-1	TRBJ2-5	18	CASSLTRRTSLVQETQYF
TRBV6-1	TRBJ1-1	14	CASSGGVGWTEAFF
TRBV6-1	TRBJ2-2	14	CATQAGPNTGELFF
TRBV10-3	TRBJ2-3	15	CAISETPGQADTQYF
TRBV27	TRBJ2-7	13	CASKTLQGGEQYF
TRBV5-1	TRBJ2-1	12	CASSFGGSTQFF
TRBV2	TRBJ2-2	15	CASSEPREGTGELFF
TRBV12-5	TRBJ2-2	12	CASWGYTGELFF
TRBV27	TRBJ1-1	13	CASRQGLNTEAFF
TRBV7-2	TRBJ2-7	16	CASSLGTRGSSYEQYF
TRBV6-6	TRBJ1-5	13	CASILQGNQPQHF
TRBV10-2	TRBJ1-2	14	CASSESGNNYGYTF
TRBV2	TRBJ1-5	13	CASSEPGFQPQHF
TRBV30	TRBJ2-3	17	CAWSVLGVSSSTDTQYF
TRBV13	TRBJ2-1	11	CASSALNEQFF
TRBV3-1	TRBJ2-7	14	CASSQDPRGSEQYF
TRBV9	TRBJ2-3	13	CASSDSGGTTQYF
TRBV6-1	TRBJ2-7	16	CASSPRDRFDSYEQYF
TRBV20-1	TRBJ2-2	18	CSASRGTGDIANTGELFF
TRBV7-9	TRBJ2-1	17	CASRSGLAGGLSNEQFF
TRBV2	TRBJ1-3	15	CASSEGVLSGNTIYF
TRBV3-1	TRBJ1-1	15	CASSQDRTQDTEAFF
TRBV9	TRBJ2-5	15	CASSPGPGGGETQYF
TRBV27	TRBJ2-7	14	CASHTGTSGVEQYF
TRBV7-2	TRBJ2-3	15	CASSYTGGPTDTQYF
TRBV7-9	TRBJ2-1	15	CASSSTRDSYNEQFF